Below, 23 T cell receptor beta chains from the same sample are listed, as sequenced in a study of T cell repertoires in cytomegalovirus infection. Their specific antigens are unknown. In TCRdb, the reads were re-called with MiXCR into one record per CDR3 protein. The table records around 430,000 distinct CDR3 sequences, approximately 42% of them present only once. Sequencing used cultured PBMCs, obtained from culture after CMV antigen stimulation. The receptor source for this set is a human donor in good health (CMV status not recorded). Some clones in this sample may be carry-over from other donors' samples.

The rearrangement uses TRBV11-2 and TRBJ2-1; no definite D call. V lost 1 base to trimming and J lost 10 bases, with 17 bases between them. The CDR3 runs to 15 residues. Germline loops: CDR1 SGHAT, CDR2 FQNNGV. The CDR3 DNA reads as TGTGCCAGCAGCTTAGGGGTCCCCCTAACCAAAGAGCAGTTCTTC. It translates to CASSLGVPLTKEQFF.

The gene calls are TRBV4-1 and TRBJ2-1, with unresolved D. This CDR3 spans 14 amino acids. Germline values: CDR1 MGHRA, CDR2 YSYEKL. V was pared by 4 bases and J by 0 bases, with 7 bases between. CDR3 in DNA: TGCGCCAGCAGCCCAGCTAGCTCCTACAATGAGCAGTTCTTC. It is translated as CASSPASSYNEQFF.

This sequence joins TRBV27 and TRBJ2-7; 8 bases are shared with TRBD2. The trim removed 0 bases at V and 7 bases at J, leaving 11 bases unmatched. The CDR3 runs to 16 residues. CDR1 is MNHEY, CDR2 SMNVEV, per germline (reference sequence). The CDR3 reads CASSLSTSGPLGEQYF. The CDR3 DNA is TGTGCCAGCAGTTTATCAACTAGCGGACCCCTGGGGGAGCAGTACTTC.

This sequence joins TRBV10-3 and TRBJ1-2; D ambiguous. Germline V gene lookup returns CDR1 ENHRY and CDR2 SYGVKD. This CDR3 spans 12 amino acids. Trimming cost V 11 bases and J 8 bases, with 18 bases left between them. The CDR3 is CASRGEGGGYTF. DNA of the CDR3: TGTGCCTCCAGAGGAGAGGGCGGCGGCTACACCTTC.

The J gene is TRBJ2-7, the V gene TRBV15; TRBD1 agrees at 9 bases. From germline, CDR1 is LNHNV and CDR2 YYDKDF (reference sequence). The CDR3 is 13 amino acids. Losses at the gene ends were 6 bases for V and 2 bases for J; bases not matched to a gene: 2. The CDR3: CATRRDRAYEQYF. In nucleotides, the CDR3 is TGTGCCACCAGGAGGGACAGGGCCTACGAGCAGTACTTC.

In its sample, this clonotype was seen once. The chain links TRBV5-1 to TRBJ2-3; TRBD2 aligns across 11 bases. Germline V gene sequence: CDR1 SGHRS, CDR2 YFSETQ. The J segment lost 4 bases and the V segment lost 5 bases, leaving 3 bases of the junction unmatched. The CDR3 contains 14 residues. For the CDR3, the DNA is TGCGCCAGCAGGGGGACTAGCGGTTCAGATACGCAGTATTTT. Amino acids: CASRGTSGSDTQYF. The whole variable domain, remainder taken from reference TRBV5-1 and TRBJ2-3, is KAGVTQTPRYLIKTRGQQVTLSCSPISGHRSVSWYQQTPGQGLQFLFEYFSETQRNKGNFPGRFSGRQFSNSRSEMNVSTLELGDSALYLCASRGTSGSDTQYFGPGTRLTVL.

About this clonotype: The CDR3 does not close with the conserved phenylalanine or tryptophan, likely indicating a read error. This chain connects TRBV6-5 to TRBJ2-7; D is perhaps TRBD1 (5 bases). V was clipped by 6 bases and J by 6 bases, with 21 bases between them. Germline V gene data show CDR1 as MNHEY and CDR2 as SVGAGI. This CDR3 region has 15 residues. The CDR3 spells CASRKDRVGAFEQYY. The CDR3 coding sequence is TGTGCCAGCAGGAAAGACAGAGTTGGGGCCTTCGAGCAGTACTAC.

This clonotype was seen only once. The chain uses TRBV6-5 and TRBJ2-1; no reliable D call. Germline loops: CDR1 MNHEY, CDR2 SVGAGI. The V and J ends lost 5 bases and 5 bases respectively, with 16 bases between them. This CDR3 has 15 amino acids. CDR3 residues: CASSAGGVHHNEQFF. CDR3 in DNA: TGTGCCAGCAGTGCCGGTGGGGTTCATCACAATGAGCAGTTCTTC.

The J gene is TRBJ1-3, the V gene TRBV10-3; D is unresolved. Germline V gives CDR1 ENHRY, CDR2 SYGVKD. This CDR3 is 16 amino acids long. Trimming removed 6 bases at V and 7 bases at J, with 22 bases between. CDR3 loop: CAISPSLVSLTNTIYF. CDR3 DNA: TGTGCCATCAGCCCATCGTTAGTCTCGCTAACTAACACCATATATTTT.

The CDR3 bases are TGTGCCAGCAGCTTGCTTCTAGCGGGAGGAGGGGATACGCAGTATTTT. Translating it yields CASSLLLAGGGDTQYF. The chain has TRBV5-4 and TRBJ2-3; 11 bases are shared with TRBD2. Per the germline V gene, CDR1 is SGHNT and CDR2 is YYREEE (reference sequence). The CDR3 covers 16 residues. The trim removed 1 base at V and 6 bases at J, leaving 7 bases unmatched.

CDR3 in DNA: TGTGCCAGCTCACCAACGATGAGGGCCCTCAGTGAGCAGTTCTTC. It is translated as CASSPTMRALSEQFF. This rearrangement joins TRBV18 to TRBJ2-1; D is perhaps TRBD2 (5 bases). CDR3 length: 15 amino acids. The ends were cut back, 2 bases at V and 9 bases at J, with 17 bases in the middle. Germline CDR1 reads KGHSH; CDR2 reads LQKENI.

The V and J genes are TRBV19 and TRBJ1-5, with unresolved D. The CDR3 is 15 residues long. Trimming shortened V by 10 bases and J by 0 bases, and 16 bases separated the two germline ends. CDR1 is LNHDA and CDR2 is SQIVND in the germline V gene (reference sequence). The CDR3 nucleotides read TGTGCCACCGCCGGAGGGAGATATAGCAATCAGCCCCAGCATTTT. It codes for CATAGGRYSNQPQHF.

This clonotype was detected many times. The rearrangement uses TRBV2 and TRBJ1-6; no reliable D call. Trimming took off 7 bases at V and 0 bases at J, with 10 bases between the two ends. Germline V lookup: CDR1 SNHLY, CDR2 FYNNEI. The CDR3 sequence is 15 residues long. Here the CDR3 reads CASKGLSSYNSPLHF. The CDR3 nucleotides read TGTGCCAGCAAAGGCCTAAGCTCCTATAATTCACCCCTCCACTTT.

This rearrangement joins TRBV7-2 to TRBJ2-5, with TRBD1 matching 8 bases. The CDR3 is 13 amino acids. Per germline, CDR1 SGHTA and CDR2 FQGNSA. V shed 5 bases and J 5 bases; nucleotides not matched to a gene: 4. CDR3 coding DNA: TGTGCCAGCAGCACAGGGGGGTGGGAGACCCAGTACTTC. Translating gives CASSTGGWETQYF.

The J gene is TRBJ2-3, the V gene TRBV25-1; TRBD2 might be the D (5 bases). Trimming pared 2 bases from V and 9 bases from J, leaving 9 bases between. The CDR3 consists of 12 residues. The germline gives CDR1 MGHDK, CDR2 SYGVNS. The CDR3 bases are TGTGCCAGCAGTGAAACTAGGGCCACGCAGTATTTT. Amino acids: CASSETRATQYF.

V is TRBV12-3 or TRBV12-4 and J is TRBJ1-3, with TRBD1 as a possible D gene (5 bases). The CDR3 has 14 residues. Deletions cut 7 bases from V and 2 bases from J, with 12 bases between. The CDR3 nucleotides read TGTGCCAGCACCCGGGGCGTAACTGGAAACACCATATATTTT. This encodes CASTRGVTGNTIYF.

V is TRBV7-3 and J is TRBJ1-2, with D perhaps matching TRBD1 (6 bases). Trimming pared 1 base from V and 3 bases from J, leaving 18 bases between. Looked up from germline, CDR1 is SGHTA and CDR2 is FQGTGA. The length of the CDR3 is 17 residues. CDR3 sequence: CASSLNGAGALDYGYTF. The CDR3 DNA sequence: TGTGCCAGCAGCTTAAATGGCGCGGGGGCGCTTGACTATGGCTACACCTTC.

This clonotype showed up just a few times. This chain connects TRBV6-2 or TRBV6-3 to TRBJ1-5; TRBD1 is a possible D gene (5 bases). V lost 6 bases and J lost 0, with 9 bases in between. Germline lookup yields CDR1 MNHEY and CDR2 SVGEGT. This CDR3 contains 14 residues. CDR3 loop: CASSHRHSNQPQHF. DNA for the CDR3: TGTGCCAGCAGCCACAGGCATAGCAATCAGCCCCAGCATTTT.

The V call is TRBV4-2, the J call TRBJ2-1; 11 nucleotides align to TRBD2. The V gene's germline CDR1 is LGHNA and CDR2 YNFKEQ. The V gene end was trimmed by 0 bases and the J gene end by 5 bases; junction bases not matched to a gene: 9. The CDR3 covers 18 residues. DNA for the CDR3: TGTGCCAGCAGCCAAGATTTGGGGACTAGCGGAGCAGACAATGAGCAGTTCTTC. It specifies CASSQDLGTSGADNEQFF.

The rearrangement links TRBV7-8 to TRBJ2-1; 10 nucleotides agree with TRBD2. The CDR3 is made up of 13 amino acids. The ends lost 8 bases at V and 10 bases at J; junction bases unmatched: 8. From germline, CDR1 is SGHVS and CDR2 FQNEAQ. The CDR3 DNA sequence: TGTGCCAGCTCGCGTAGCGGGGGGCTCGAGCAGTTCTTC. It is translated as CASSRSGGLEQFF.

This clonotype was seen only a few times. V and J are TRBV6-2 or TRBV6-3 and TRBJ2-1, with 8 bases fitting TRBD2. The CDR3 sequence is 15 residues long. The germline gives CDR1 MNHEY, CDR2 SVGEGT. After removal of 7 bases from V and 9 bases from J, the junction contained 14 bases not matched to a gene. CDR3: CASTPRGSGNIEQFF. The CDR3 DNA follows: TGTGCCAGCACCCCACGGGGTAGCGGGAACATTGAGCAGTTCTTC.

The V call is TRBV7-2, the J call TRBJ2-5; TRBD2 matches 9 bases. There are 14 residues in the CDR3. Germline assignment: CDR1 SGHTA and CDR2 FQGNSA. With V trimmed by 4 bases and J by 5 bases, 5 bases remained unmatched. The CDR3 loop reads CASSSAGGLETQYF. The CDR3, as DNA: TGTGCCAGCAGCTCGGCGGGGGGGCTGGAGACCCAGTACTTC. Full variable domain (rest looked up from reference TRBV7-2 and TRBJ2-5): GAGVSQSPSNKVTEKGKDVELRCDPISGHTALYWYRQSLGQGLEFLIYFQGNSAPDKSGLPSDRFSAERTGGSVSTLTIQRTQQEDSAVYLCASSSAGGLETQYFGPGTRLLVL.

V usage is TRBV5-1 and J usage is TRBJ1-2, with D possibly TRBD1 on 6 matching bases. The ends were cut back, 0 bases at V and 4 bases at J, with 16 bases in the middle. Germline V CDR1 and CDR2: SGHRS, YFSETQ. The CDR3 runs 16 residues. The CDR3 protein is CASSLGAPDRRYGYTF. In DNA, the CDR3 is TGCGCCAGCAGCTTGGGGGCCCCCGACAGGCGCTATGGCTACACCTTC.